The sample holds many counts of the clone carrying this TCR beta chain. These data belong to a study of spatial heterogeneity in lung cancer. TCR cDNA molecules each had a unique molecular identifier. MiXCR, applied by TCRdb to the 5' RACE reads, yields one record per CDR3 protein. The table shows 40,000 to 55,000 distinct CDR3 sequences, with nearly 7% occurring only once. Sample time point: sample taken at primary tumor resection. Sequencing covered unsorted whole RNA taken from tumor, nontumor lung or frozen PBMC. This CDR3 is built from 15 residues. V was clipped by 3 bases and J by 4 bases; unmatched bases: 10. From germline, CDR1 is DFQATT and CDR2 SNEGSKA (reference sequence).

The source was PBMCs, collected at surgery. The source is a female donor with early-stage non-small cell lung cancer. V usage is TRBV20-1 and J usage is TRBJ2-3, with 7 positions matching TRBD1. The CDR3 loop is CSARGRQGRADTQYF. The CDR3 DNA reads TGCAGTGCTAGGGGGAGACAGGGTAGGGCAGATACGCAGTATTTT.